A single sample gave rise to the 27 T cell receptor beta chains below, sequenced in a study of CD8+ T cells in alopecia areata. As to treatment: oral pan-JAK inhibitor, 5-10 mg twice daily. In each case, RNA was isolated and then reverse transcribed into cDNA as the sequencing template. Some clones are missing from TCRdb's copy, which holds only in-frame ones; the method was immunoSEQ multiplex PCR. The table includes about 180,000 clones, about 55% detected once. The sequencing used CD8+ T cells sorted from blood, collected at week 24, from a patient treated with tofacitinib. These receptors were obtained from a human donor with alopecia areata.

The count of this clone is one. The CDR3 here is CASSRNTGDNQPQHF. As DNA, the CDR3 is TGTGCCAGCAGCCGTAATACAGGGGACAATCAGCCCCAGCATTTT. The chain uses TRBV28 and TRBJ1-5; TRBD1 aligns across 7 bases. The CDR3 spans 15 residues. Germline assignment: CDR1 MDHEN and CDR2 SYDVKM. After removal of 6 bases from V and 3 bases from J, the junction contained 8 bases not matched to a gene.

The chain links TRBV6-5 to TRBJ1-1; tentatively, D is TRBD1 (5 bases). CDR3 size: 11 residues. Trimming took 4 bases from V and 8 from J, leaving 8 bases between them. Germline CDR1 and CDR2: MNHEY and SVGAGI. The DNA of the CDR3 is TGTGCCAGCAGTTGGGGGGACGAAGCTTTCTTT. Its translation is CASSWGDEAFF.

The gene calls are TRBV7-2 and TRBJ1-2; D is possibly TRBD1 (5 bases). This CDR3 comprises 12 residues. Trimming shortened V by 5 bases and J by 4 bases, and 8 bases separated the two germline ends. Germline V gene sequence: CDR1 SGHTA, CDR2 FQGNSA. This CDR3 reads CASSVTAYGYTF. CDR3 sequence (DNA): TGTGCCAGCAGCGTGACAGCCTATGGCTACACCTTC.

This clone was seen just once. The chain couples TRBV7-2 to TRBJ2-7; D might be TRBD2 (6 bases). Deletions cut 1 base from V and 3 bases from J, with 10 bases between. This CDR3 has 14 amino acids. Germline lookup yields CDR1 SGHTA and CDR2 FQGNSA. The CDR3 DNA is TGTGCCAGCAGCTTAGTGCGGGGTAACTACGAGCAGTACTTC. It encodes CASSLVRGNYEQYF. The full variable domain, completed using reference TRBV7-2 and TRBJ2-7, is GAGVSQSPSNKVTEKGKDVELRCDPISGHTALYWYRQSLGQGLEFLIYFQGNSAPDKSGLPSDRFSAERTGGSVSTLTIQRTQQEDSAVYLCASSLVRGNYEQYFGPGTRLTVT.

This clone was detected only a few times. The chain uses TRBV11-1 and TRBJ2-1; D perhaps matches TRBD2 (5 bases). Trimming stripped 0 bases from V and 5 bases from J, with 11 bases between. This CDR3 contains 15 residues. The germline CDR1 and CDR2 sequences are SGHAT and FQDESV (reference sequence). The CDR3 loop is CASSLASGTNNEQFF. DNA of the CDR3: TGTGCCAGCAGCTTAGCAAGCGGAACCAACAATGAGCAGTTCTTC.

The chain carries TRBV29-1 and TRBJ2-3; D possibly matches TRBD1 or TRBD2 (6 bases each). The CDR3 covers 17 residues. The germline V and J ends were trimmed by 1 base and 3 bases, with 20 bases remaining between them. Per germline, CDR1 SQVTM and CDR2 ANQGSEA. The CDR3 DNA is TGCAGCGTTGAAGGTACTTTGGGGGGCGGATGGACAGATACGCAGTATTTT. Translating it yields CSVEGTLGGGWTDTQYF.

This clone was counted between two and nine times. This chain joins TRBV2 and TRBJ2-1; a weak D match, TRBD1 (5 bases). The CDR3 runs to 12 residues. The V end lost 5 bases, the J end lost 5 bases, and 7 bases lay between the germline ends. Germline CDR1 and CDR2: SNHLY and FYNNEI. The CDR3 nucleotides read TGTGCCAGCAGTAGACAGAACAATGAGCAGTTCTTC. Translated, it gives CASSRQNNEQFF. Full variable domain (outside the CDR3, taken from reference TRBV2 and TRBJ2-1): EPEVTQTPSHQVTQMGQEVILRCVPISNHLYFYWYRQILGQKVEFLVSFYNNEISEKSEIFDDQFSVERPDGSNFTLKIRSTKLEDSAMYFCASSRQNNEQFFGPGTRLTVL.

The V call is TRBV6-1, the J call TRBJ1-1; D gene uncertain. V shed 2 bases and J shed 1 base, with 8 bases lying between them. The length of the CDR3 is 14 residues. Germline V CDR1 and CDR2: MNHNS, SASEGT. In DNA, the CDR3 is TGTGCCAGCAGTGAACTGGCGGGGAACACTGAAGCTTTCTTT. It translates to CASSELAGNTEAFF.

The V call is TRBV7-8, the J call TRBJ2-2; no clear D gene. V was pared by 3 bases and J by 8 bases, with 7 bases between. Germline CDR1 and CDR2: SGHVS and FQNEAQ. The CDR3 runs 12 residues. The CDR3 region has the DNA TGTGCCAGCAGCTTTCTCCCTGGGGAGCTGTTTTTT. Translating it yields CASSFLPGELFF. The entire variable domain, with the rest obtained from reference TRBV7-8 and TRBJ2-2, is as follows: GAGVSQSPRYKVAKRGQDVALRCDPISGHVSLFWYQQALGQGPEFLTYFQNEAQLDKSGLPSDRFFAERPEGSVSTLKIQRTQQEDSAVYLCASSFLPGELFFGEGSRLTVL.

This clone was seen only a few times. The chain links TRBV19 to TRBJ2-1; D is uncertain. This CDR3 has 13 residues. Trimming pared 3 bases from V and 8 bases from J, leaving 11 bases between. Germline V gene lookup returns CDR1 LNHDA and CDR2 SQIVND (reference sequence). CDR3 in amino acids: CASSISSTHEQFF. The CDR3 nucleotides read TGTGCCAGTAGTATCAGCAGTACCCATGAGCAGTTCTTC.

This clone was observed a handful of times. V gene TRBV14 combines with J gene TRBJ2-2; D gene unclear. Trimming took 0 bases from V and 4 from J, leaving 9 bases between them. This CDR3 is built from 15 residues. CDR1 is SGHDN, CDR2 FVKESK, per germline. CDR3 region: CASSQEAGPTGELFF. The CDR3 region has the DNA TGTGCCAGCAGCCAAGAAGCAGGCCCCACCGGGGAGCTGTTTTTT.

On this clone: The germline gene is not matched at one end of the junction; a read error may be the cause. J is TRBJ1-2 and V is TRBV29-1; no reliable D call. The CDR3 runs 11 residues. Germline assignment: CDR1 SQVTM and CDR2 ANQGSEA. This CDR3 reads CSVEEGYGYTF. In nucleotides, the CDR3 is TGCAGCGTCGAAGAAGGGTATGGCTACACCTTC.

The chain couples TRBV15 to TRBJ2-1, with 8 bases identical to TRBD2. V gave up 0 bases and J gave up 6 bases; unmatched junction bases: 1. CDR1 is LNHNV and CDR2 is YYDKDF in the germline V gene (reference sequence). The CDR3 extends over 14 amino acids. CDR3 coding DNA: TGTGCCACCAGCAGAGAAAGCGGGGGCAATGAGCAGTTCTTC. Its translation is CATSRESGGNEQFF.

The rearrangement joins TRBV27 to TRBJ2-7; 7 bases fit TRBD1. Trimming cost V 6 bases and J 3 bases; bases outside gene matches: 5. The CDR3 spans 13 residues. From germline, CDR1 is MNHEY and CDR2 SMNVEV (reference sequence). The CDR3 region has the DNA TGTGCCAGCAGAAAACAGGGGAACTACGAGCAGTACTTC. It specifies CASRKQGNYEQYF.

A single count supports this clone. The chain has TRBV7-9 and TRBJ2-6, with D possibly being TRBD1 (5 bases). CDR1 and CDR2 from the germline V gene are SEHNR and FQNEAQ (reference sequence). V lost 4 bases and J 2 bases, leaving 6 bases between the germline ends. The CDR3 loop spans 14 amino acids. Here the CDR3 reads CASSSGTGANVLTF. Here the CDR3 DNA reads TGTGCCAGCAGCTCAGGGACTGGGGCCAACGTCCTGACTTTC. Supplemented by reference TRBV7-9 and TRBJ2-6, the full variable domain reads DTGVSQNPRHKITKRGQNVTFRCDPISEHNRLYWYRQTLGQGPEFLTYFQNEAQLEKSRLLSDRFSAERPKGSFSTLEIQRTEQGDSAMYLCASSSGTGANVLTFGAGSRLTVL.

The chain has TRBV4-1 and TRBJ1-1; no clear D gene. The germline V gene has CDR1 MGHRA and CDR2 YSYEKL. Trimming stripped 3 bases from V and 6 bases from J, with 11 bases between. This CDR3 comprises 13 residues. The CDR3 DNA follows: TGCGCCAGCAGCCAGAACCCAAATGCTGAAGCTTTCTTT. It yields the protein CASSQNPNAEAFF.

The chain employs TRBV4-3 and TRBJ2-3, with TRBD1 as a possible D gene (6 bases). The germline V gene encodes CDR1 LGHNA and CDR2 YSLEER. This CDR3 comprises 15 residues. Trimming took 0 bases from V and 5 from J, leaving 12 bases between them. The CDR3 region has the DNA TGCGCCAGCAGCCAAGATAGGGCAGGGGTAGATACGCAGTATTTT. Translating gives CASSQDRAGVDTQYF.

This clone appeared a few times. The gene calls are TRBV6-1 and TRBJ1-1; 7 bases fit TRBD1. V trimming: 2 bases; J trimming: 1 base; junction bases outside the gene matches: 7. The CDR3 is 16 residues long. CDR1 and CDR2 (germline): MNHNS, SASEGT. In nucleotides, the CDR3 is TGTGCCAGCAGTGAAAAGGGACAGCCTAAGAACACTGAAGCTTTCTTT. Translated: CASSEKGQPKNTEAFF.

This clone was recorded a few times. This chain uses TRBV29-1 with TRBJ1-1; no firm D call. This CDR3 spans 16 amino acids. Trimming stripped 4 bases from V and 0 bases from J, with 18 bases between. Germline-derived CDR1 and CDR2 are SQVTM and ANQGSEA. The CDR3 reads CSVGRERMALNTEAFF. CDR3 DNA sequence: TGCAGCGTTGGCCGGGAGAGGATGGCCTTGAACACTGAAGCTTTCTTT.

This clone was seen a single time. The rearrangement uses TRBV7-2 and TRBJ2-7; D might be TRBD1 (6 bases). CDR1 is SGHTA, CDR2 FQGNSA, per germline. The CDR3 loop spans 16 amino acids. The ends were cut back, 5 bases at V and 2 bases at J, with 19 bases in the middle. The CDR3 coding sequence is TGTGCCAGCAGCAGTCCAACAGGGCGGACCCCCTACGAGCAGTACTTC. As protein: CASSSPTGRTPYEQYF. The whole variable domain, filled in from reference TRBV7-2 and TRBJ2-7, reads GAGVSQSPSNKVTEKGKDVELRCDPISGHTALYWYRQSLGQGLEFLIYFQGNSAPDKSGLPSDRFSAERTGGSVSTLTIQRTQQEDSAVYLCASSSPTGRTPYEQYFGPGTRLTVT.

V usage is TRBV7-9 and J usage is TRBJ1-1, with D unclear. Germline CDR1 and CDR2: SEHNR and FQNEAQ (reference sequence). This CDR3 has 12 amino acids. Trimming removed 5 bases from V and 1 base from J, with 5 bases in between. The CDR3 nucleotides read TGTGCCAGCAGCCGGACGAACACTGAAGCTTTCTTT. Translated: CASSRTNTEAFF.

This clone was found once. This chain connects TRBV27 to TRBJ1-2; D ambiguous. The germline V gene encodes CDR1 MNHEY and CDR2 SMNVEV (reference sequence). The CDR3 is 13 residues long. V was cut by 7 bases and J by 6 bases, with 15 bases left in between. This chain's CDR3 is CASKMSEGHGYTF. CDR3 nucleotides: TGTGCCAGCAAAATGAGCGAGGGCCATGGCTACACCTTC.

A single count supports this clone. The CDR3 here is CASSQSGLEETQYF. As DNA, the CDR3 is TGCGCCAGCAGTCAATCGGGACTAGAAGAGACCCAGTACTTC. The chain carries TRBV10-2 and TRBJ2-5; TRBD2 agrees at 8 bases. V lost 5 bases, J lost 3 bases, and 5 bases stayed unmatched. The CDR3 consists of 14 residues. Germline CDR1 is WSHSY and CDR2 is SAAADI.

The chain recombines TRBV14 with TRBJ2-1; D may be TRBD2 (6 bases). The V gene lost 3 bases and the J gene lost 2 bases, with 11 bases spanning the gap. Germline CDR1 SGHDN, CDR2 FVKESK. This CDR3 is built from 15 residues. The CDR3 DNA reads as TGTGCCAGCAGCCAGGGAATAGCGGCCTACAATGAGCAGTTCTTC. Encoded protein: CASSQGIAAYNEQFF. Filled out from reference TRBV14 and TRBJ2-1, the complete variable domain reads EAGVTQFPSHSVIEKGQTVTLRCDPISGHDNLYWYRRVMGKEIKFLLHFVKESKQDESGMPNNRFLAERTGGTYSTLKVQPAELEDSGVYFCASSQGIAAYNEQFFGPGTRLTVL.

The rearrangement links TRBV7-9 to TRBJ1-1; no definite D call. Looked up from germline, CDR1 is SEHNR and CDR2 is FQNEAQ (reference sequence). This CDR3 spans 14 amino acids. Between the trimmed V and J ends, which lost 3 bases and 1 base, there was a span of 9 bases. The CDR3 sequence: CASSFPVQNTEAFF. CDR3 bases: TGTGCCAGCAGCTTTCCGGTTCAGAACACTGAAGCTTTCTTT.

The chain links TRBV7-2 to TRBJ1-1; D is unclear. From germline, CDR1 is SGHTA and CDR2 FQGNSA. The ends were cut back, 5 bases at V and 8 bases at J, with 18 bases in the middle. The CDR3 sequence is 14 residues long. CDR3 in amino acids: CASSQEDGTYEAFF. The CDR3 DNA sequence: TGTGCCAGCAGCCAGGAGGACGGCACTTACGAAGCTTTCTTT. Full variable domain (missing parts from reference TRBV7-2 and TRBJ1-1): GAGVSQSPSNKVTEKGKDVELRCDPISGHTALYWYRQSLGQGLEFLIYFQGNSAPDKSGLPSDRFSAERTGGSVSTLTIQRTQQEDSAVYLCASSQEDGTYEAFFGQGTRLTVV.

The chain has TRBV5-1 and TRBJ1-5, with 8 bases fitting TRBD1. CDR1 is SGHRS and CDR2 is YFSETQ in the germline V gene. With V trimmed by 4 bases and J by 4 bases, 13 bases remained unmatched. There are 17 residues in the CDR3. CDR3 sequence: CASSPTGQGAGNQPQHF. In DNA, the CDR3 is TGCGCCAGCAGCCCAACCGGTCAGGGGGCCGGTAATCAGCCCCAGCATTTT.